This TCR beta chain was profiled in a study of T cell responses to AZD1222 COVID-19 vaccine. Study-level findings and limits: Donors skewed white British and female; clonal diversity was possibly underestimated. Spike regions recognized by vaccine-associated CD4 TCRs spanned the protein, led by 160-218 and 743-854. In the spike-specific TCR repertoire, nearly half reportedly target unmutated variant regions.

This table comes from immunoSEQ multiplex PCR, and its TCRdb copy is limited to in-frame clones, with some not included. The sample holds more than 45,000 clones, approximately 84% seen once. CDR3 length: 14 amino acids. Germline assignment: CDR1 SGDLS and CDR2 YYNGEE. Trimming removed 2 bases at V and 8 bases at J, with 16 bases between. As concerns this clone: Its antigen is unidentified.

This chain connects TRBV9 to TRBJ1-2, with D unresolved. The sequence was collected from an adult in good health. This specimen consisted of peripheral blood, obtained on day 0 of AZD1222 vaccination. CDR3 sequence: CASSVPAGSGGYTF. The CDR3 nucleotides are TGTGCCAGCAGCGTTCCGGCCGGGAGTGGAGGCTACACCTTC.